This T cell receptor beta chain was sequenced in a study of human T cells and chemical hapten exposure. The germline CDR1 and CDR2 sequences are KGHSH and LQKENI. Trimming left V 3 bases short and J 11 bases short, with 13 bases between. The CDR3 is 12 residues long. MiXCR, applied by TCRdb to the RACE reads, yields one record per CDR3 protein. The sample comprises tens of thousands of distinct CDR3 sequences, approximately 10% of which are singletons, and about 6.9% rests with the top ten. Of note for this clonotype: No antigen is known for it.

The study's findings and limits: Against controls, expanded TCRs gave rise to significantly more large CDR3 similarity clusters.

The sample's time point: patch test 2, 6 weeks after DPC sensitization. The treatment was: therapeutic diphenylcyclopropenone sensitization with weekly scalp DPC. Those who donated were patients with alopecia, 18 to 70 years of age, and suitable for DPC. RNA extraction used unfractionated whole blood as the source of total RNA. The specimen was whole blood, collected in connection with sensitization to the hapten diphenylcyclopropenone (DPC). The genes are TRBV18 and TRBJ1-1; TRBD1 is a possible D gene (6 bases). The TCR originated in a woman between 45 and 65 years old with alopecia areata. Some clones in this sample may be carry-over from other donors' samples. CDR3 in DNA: TGTGCCAGCTCACCTTCAACGGGGGCCGCTTTCTTT. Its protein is CASSPSTGAAFF.